Here is one T cell receptor beta chain with its context. Its antigen is currently not known. Per-base quality was not reported, and no clone a single base away is much larger than it. The time point label, as the study defines it: late sampling 161 to 241 days after vaccination in three convalescent patients. The treatment or condition label, as the study defines it: approximately nine-day PBMC culture with coronavirus spike peptide pools or control peptides (ViraFEST assay). The study used the ViraFEST assay, which expanded antigen-specific T cells with peptide pools and then identified expanded clonotypes by TCR sequencing. The convalescent patients' positive SARS-CoV-2 PCR tests fell between March and December 2020, which was before the Alpha, Beta and Delta variants emerged in the United States. PBMCs were cultured at 1.5 million to 2.5 million per well in IMDM supplemented with approximately 5.3% human AB serum and about 9.5 IU/ml IL-2, with approximately 11 ug/ml peptide pools added. On days 3 and 7, half of the culture medium was replaced with fresh IL-2-containing medium. After around 11 days of culture, CD4+ T cells were isolated by negative selection with the EasySep CD4+ T cell isolation kit. Ficoll-Paque Plus gradient centrifugation was used to isolate PBMCs from whole blood, and the isolated PBMCs were then either used fresh or cryopreserved at -140C. Triplicate wells were generally used for each culture condition.

The record originates from a study of vaccination and CD4 T cells after COVID-19 (dated 2022 in TCRdb). The study in broad terms: Every convalescent patient had a positive nasal swab PCR test for SARS-CoV-2, with mild disease in about 9 patients and severe disease in one. In roughly 11 COVID-19 convalescent patients and a few infection-naive healthy vaccine recipients, the spike-specific CD4+ TCR repertoire before mRNA vaccination was compared with the repertoire after mRNA vaccination. Post-vaccine blood samples were obtained a median of around 74 days after the second vaccine dose, with a range of roughly 14 to 241 days. Post-COVID blood samples from convalescent patients were collected a median of around 110 days after diagnosis, with a range of 35 to 161 days. Culture stimuli were overlapping spike peptide pools from SARS-CoV-2 and from the common cold coronaviruses HCoV-NL63, HCoV-OC43 and HCoV-229E. Three convalescent patients were sampled both early after vaccination (day 14) and late after vaccination (days 161 to 241). Two doses of either the Pfizer-BioNTech BNT162b2 vaccine (n=8) or the Moderna mRNA-1273 vaccine (n=2) were administered to participants. Six males and four females were included in the convalescent cohort, with two Hispanic individuals, seven Caucasians, two Asians and one multiracial person represented. Control cultures received a CEFX viral epitope pool as the positive control, an HIV-1 Nef peptide pool as the negative control, or no peptide. What the work shows at the level of the full study, not this receptor alone: In convalescent patients, a median approximately 83% of post-vaccine SARS-CoV-2-reactive clones were detected only after vaccination, suggesting vaccine-specific priming. Although the median number of SARS-CoV-2-reactive clonotypes went up from around 19 after infection to more than 30 after vaccination, the increase was not significant. Nearly all vaccine-specific clones in convalescent patients (304 of 307) were mono-reactive for SARS-CoV-2 spike rather than cross-reactive with common cold coronaviruses. The number of convalescent patients in the study was relatively small, and the study did not examine early timepoints following natural infection.

The CDR1 and CDR2 encoded by the germline V gene (reference sequence) are DFQATT and SNEGSKA. The CDR3 runs 15 amino acids, cysteine and phenylalanine included. Kept here is only the CDR3 DNA, which spans 45 bases and is read in frame from base 1. Here V drops 5 bases and J drops 3 bases, and the junction holds 9 bases not matched to any gene. The receptor library was made with PCR. DNA from cultured CD4+ T cells underwent TCR sequencing with the Oncomine TCR Beta short-read assay at the Johns Hopkins FTIC core. The QIAamp micro DNA kit was used to extract genomic DNA from the cultured CD4+ T cells. Oncomine TCR Beta libraries made from cultured CD4+ T cells were pooled using unique dual indexes and sequenced on an Illumina iSeq 100. As for how the authors treated the data: Non-productive sequences were removed, and CDR3s that did not start with C, did not end with F or W, or were shorter than 7 amino acids were discarded. The MANAFEST web application identified antigen-specific clonotypes by comparing peptide-stimulated wells against reference wells and other culture wells. Positive clones required FDR below 0.05, an odds ratio above 5, and productive frequency above 0.1% in at least two of three replicate wells. Clonotypes that were significantly expanded in both SARS-CoV-2 spike wells and at least one common cold coronavirus spike condition were defined as cross-reactive. Similarity between CDR3 sequences was evaluated in R version 3.6.1 using Levenshtein distances (stringdist) and unrooted phylogenetic trees (ape). In-frame beta chains were kept once TCRdb had trimmed the public reads at Q25 with fastp and called clones with MiXCR. Rows with a matching CDR3 protein are joined into one entry that keeps the most common DNA and genes. Clone size and V and J calls follow TCRdb, not the original study. The sample records more than 20,000 distinct CDR3 sequences, 43% of which are singletons. The ten biggest clones cover 4.9% of the sample.

The chain links TRBV20-1 with TRBJ2-1; TRBD2 lines up with 8 middle nucleotides. This clonotype was sampled from a human donor who had recovered from COVID-19. Sample: CD4+ T cells from blood, cultured in vitro, taken about 7 months after SARS-CoV-2 vaccination. DNA sequence: TGCAGTGCTGTTCCCTTAGCGGGATACTACAATGAGCAGTTCTTC. The encoded protein is CSAVPLAGYYNEQFF.